This paragraph reports one TCR beta chain. Data came from immunoSEQ multiplex PCR; TCRdb stores just in-frame clones and leaves some out. The sample shows 300,000 to 400,000 clones, 85% to 90% of them seen only once. The record originates from a study of blood T cell repertoires in COVID-19. Germline CDR1 MNHNS, CDR2 SASEGT. Trimming stripped 2 bases from V and 3 bases from J, with 7 bases between. The CDR3 length is 13 residues. Material for sequencing was peripheral blood. The clonotype originates from a woman under 40 with COVID-19, enrolled during active disease. The chain carries TRBV6-1 and TRBJ1-1; the D is unclear. The CDR3 loop reads CASSETLDTEAFF. The CDR3 DNA sequence: TGTGCCAGCAGTGAAACTTTGGACACTGAAGCTTTCTTT.